These 9 T cell receptor beta chains came from one sample sequenced in a study of T cell responses to AZD1222 COVID-19 vaccine. TCRdb's copy holds only in-frame clones and misses some; the assay was immunoSEQ multiplex PCR. The top ten clones hold around 8.3% of a sample with approximately 99,000 clones, roughly nine tenths of them seen once. The material was peripheral blood, obtained 28 days after the second AZD1222 dose. Receptor source: an adult who received the AZD1222 COVID-19 vaccine.

The V call is TRBV5-1, the J call TRBJ1-6, with 8 bases identical to TRBD1. Trimming took 3 bases from V and 9 from J; bases not matched to a gene: 11. This CDR3 region has 16 residues. Germline assignment: CDR1 SGHRS and CDR2 YFSETQ. CDR3 region: CASSSTSTGVGSPLHF. The CDR3 DNA reads as TGCGCCAGCAGCTCGACGTCGACAGGGGTTGGTTCACCCCTCCACTTT.

The CDR3 sequence: CASSPRQGSTYEQYF. The CDR3, as DNA: TGTGCCAGCAGCCCCAGACAGGGGTCCACCTACGAGCAGTACTTC. The chain employs TRBV7-2 and TRBJ2-7; 8 bases align to TRBD1. The V gene's germline CDR1 is SGHTA and CDR2 FQGNSA. The CDR3 covers 15 residues. Trimming removed 5 bases from V and 2 bases from J; junction bases left unmatched: 8.

The chain combines TRBV7-9 with TRBJ2-3, with 7 positions matching TRBD1. Germline CDR1 and CDR2: SEHNR and FQNEAQ (reference sequence). With V trimmed by 4 bases and J by 2 bases, 3 bases remained unmatched. The CDR3 loop spans 14 amino acids. CDR3: CASSSDRDTDTQYF. The CDR3 nucleotides read TGTGCCAGCAGCTCCGACAGGGACACAGATACGCAGTATTTT.

The V call is TRBV7-8, the J call TRBJ1-2; the match to TRBD1 covers 12 bases. The CDR3 covers 17 residues. CDR1 is SGHVS and CDR2 is FQNEAQ in the germline V gene. After removal of 3 bases from V and 2 bases from J, the junction contained 7 bases not matched to a gene. This CDR3 is CASSLGTGGIGNYGYTF. DNA for the CDR3: TGTGCCAGCAGCTTGGGGACAGGGGGCATCGGGAACTATGGCTACACCTTC. The whole variable domain, remainder taken from reference TRBV7-8 and TRBJ1-2, is GAGVSQSPRYKVAKRGQDVALRCDPISGHVSLFWYQQALGQGPEFLTYFQNEAQLDKSGLPSDRFFAERPEGSVSTLKIQRTQQEDSAVYLCASSLGTGGIGNYGYTFGSGTRLTVV.

The V and J genes are TRBV5-1 and TRBJ2-5; 14 bases fit TRBD2. Germline CDR1 reads SGHRS; CDR2 reads YFSETQ. There are 16 residues in the CDR3. After removal of 1 base from V and 4 bases from J, the junction contained 3 bases not matched to a gene. CDR3 sequence: CASSLSGLAGGETQYF. CDR3 nucleotides: TGCGCCAGCAGCTTGTCTGGACTAGCGGGAGGAGAGACCCAGTACTTC.

The rearrangement joins TRBV6-1 to TRBJ2-6; the match to TRBD1 covers 7 bases. J was trimmed by 0 bases and V by 4 bases; bases with no gene match: 3. CDR1 is MNHNS, CDR2 SASEGT, per germline. The CDR3 runs 16 residues. CDR3 sequence: CASSAGQNSGANVLTF. The CDR3 bases are TGTGCCAGCAGTGCGGGACAGAACTCTGGGGCCAACGTCCTGACTTTC.

The DNA of the CDR3 is TGTGCCAGCAGTGAAGTTGTTGCGGGTGGGCTCCGAACCCCGACCCTCCACTTT. Its translation: CASSEVVAGGLRTPTLHF. The V and J genes are TRBV6-1 and TRBJ1-6; no clear D. CDR3 length: 18 residues. The germline V gene encodes CDR1 MNHNS and CDR2 SASEGT. The germline V and J ends were trimmed by 1 base and 14 bases, with 27 bases remaining between them.

The rearrangement joins TRBV28 to TRBJ2-1, with 9 bases matching TRBD1. Trimming cost V 6 bases and J 10 bases; bases outside gene matches: 7. The germline CDR1 and CDR2 sequences are MDHEN and SYDVKM. The CDR3 loop spans 13 amino acids. CDR3 amino acids: CASSPQGASEQFF. CDR3 nucleotides: TGTGCCAGCAGCCCACAGGGGGCTAGCGAGCAGTTCTTC. The entire variable domain, with the rest obtained from reference TRBV28 and TRBJ2-1, is as follows: DVKVTQSSRYLVKRTGEKVFLECVQDMDHENMFWYRQDPGLGLRLIYFSYDVKMKEKGDIPEGYSVSREKKERFSLILESASTNQTSMYLCASSPQGASEQFFGPGTRLTVL.

The chain employs TRBV7-9 and TRBJ2-3; a possible D gene is TRBD2 (6 bases). Per the germline V gene, CDR1 is SEHNR and CDR2 is FQNEAQ (reference sequence). This CDR3 region has 17 residues. Trimming left V 1 base short and J 5 bases short, with 19 bases between. The CDR3 sequence is CASSLGIGGAPGDTQYF. The CDR3 region has the DNA TGTGCCAGCAGCTTAGGAATCGGCGGGGCCCCCGGAGATACGCAGTATTTT.